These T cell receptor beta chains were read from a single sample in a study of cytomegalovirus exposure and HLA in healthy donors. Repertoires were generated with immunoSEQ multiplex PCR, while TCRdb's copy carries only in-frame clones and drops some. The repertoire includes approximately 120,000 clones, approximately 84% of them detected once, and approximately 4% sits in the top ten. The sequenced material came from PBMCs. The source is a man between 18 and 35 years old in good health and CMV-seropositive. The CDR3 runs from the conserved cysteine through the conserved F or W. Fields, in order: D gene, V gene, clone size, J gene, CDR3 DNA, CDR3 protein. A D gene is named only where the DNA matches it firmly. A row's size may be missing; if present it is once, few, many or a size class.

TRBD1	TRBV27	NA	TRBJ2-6	TGTGCCAGCAGCCGGGACAGGGATGACTCTGGGGCCAACGTCCTGACTTTC	CASSRDRDDSGANVLTF
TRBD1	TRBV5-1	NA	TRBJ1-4	TGCGCCAGCAGCGCGGGACCGGGACAGGGACTGTTTTTT	CASSAGPGQGLFF
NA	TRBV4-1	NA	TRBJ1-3	TGCGCCAGCAGCCAAGATGGGAGCGGAGACTCTGGAAACACCATATATTTT	CASSQDGSGDSGNTIYF
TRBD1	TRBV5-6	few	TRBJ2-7	TGTGCCAGCAGCCAATGGGACAGGTCGTCCGAGCAGTACTTC	CASSQWDRSSEQYF
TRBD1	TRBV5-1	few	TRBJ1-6	TGCGCCAGCAGCTTGGAGGGGGCGGAGGATTCACCCCTCCACTTT	CASSLEGAEDSPLHF
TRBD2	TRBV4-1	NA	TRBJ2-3	TGCGCCAGCACCCCCTCGGGGGGTAGGGAAACGCAGTATTTT	CASTPSGGRETQYF
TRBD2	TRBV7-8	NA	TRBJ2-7	TGTGCCAGCAGGCCAGCGGGAGGGGATAGAGCGCAGTACTTC	CASRPAGGDRAQYF
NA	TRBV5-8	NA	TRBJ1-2	TGTGCCAGCAGCTTGCCCTTCCCCTATGGCTACACCTTC	CASSLPFPYGYTF
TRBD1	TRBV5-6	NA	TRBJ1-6	TGTGCCAGCAGCTTGGGAGGGGGCAATTCACCCCTCCACTTT	CASSLGGGNSPLHF
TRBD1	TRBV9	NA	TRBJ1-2	TGTGCCAGCAGCGTGACAGGGAACTATGGCTACACCTTC	CASSVTGNYGYTF
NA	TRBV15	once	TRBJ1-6	TGTGCCACCAGAAGAGTGGTTTGGAGGGGCTATGACACCCGACTCGATTCACCCCTCCACTTT	CATRRVVWRGYDTRLDSPLHF
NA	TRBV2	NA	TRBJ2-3	TGTGCCAGCAGTGAAGAGGGGGATACGCAGTATTTT	CASSEEGDTQYF
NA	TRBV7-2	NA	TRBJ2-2	TGTGCCAGCAGCATTAGGCAACAGGTCCCCGGGGAGCTGTTTTTT	CASSIRQQVPGELFF
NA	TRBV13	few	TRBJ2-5	TGTGCCAGCAGTCGGAGCGGGTTCAAACAAGAGACCCAGTACTTC	CASSRSGFKQETQYF
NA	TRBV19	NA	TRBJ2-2	TGTGCCAGTAGTATCTCTCGCGGGGAGCTGTTTTTT	CASSISRGELFF
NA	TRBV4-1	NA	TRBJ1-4	TGCGCCAGCAGCCAAGATCTTGCGGGCCAGGGGCGCAATGAAAAACTGTTTTTT	CASSQDLAGQGRNEKLFF
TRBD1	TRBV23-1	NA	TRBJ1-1	TGCGCCAGCACTCCACCAGGGACAGAAGAGAACACTGAAGCTTTCTTT	CASTPPGTEENTEAFF
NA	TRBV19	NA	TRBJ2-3	TGTGCCAGTAAAATCCAGGCGGGAACAGATACGCAGTATTTT	CASKIQAGTDTQYF
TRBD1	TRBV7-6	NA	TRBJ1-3	TGTGCCAGCAGCTTAGGGGGGACAGGCCCCATCTCTGGAAACACCATATATTTT	CASSLGGTGPISGNTIYF
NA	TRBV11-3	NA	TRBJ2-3	TGTGCCAGCAGCTCCGGGACTGGCACAGATACGCAGTATTTT	CASSSGTGTDTQYF
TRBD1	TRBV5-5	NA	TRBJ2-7	TGTGCCAGCAGCACAGGGGGCGCGGCCCATCGAGTTGCCTACGAGCAGTACTTC	CASSTGGAAHRVAYEQYF
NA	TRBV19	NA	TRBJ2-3	TGTGCCAGTAGTCTACAGGGCGTTACGGGCACAGATACGCAGTATTTT	CASSLQGVTGTDTQYF
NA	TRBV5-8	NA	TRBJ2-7	TGTGCCAGCGAGACAGTAAACTCCTACGAGCAGTACTTC	CASETVNSYEQYF
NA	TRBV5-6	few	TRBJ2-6	TGTGCCAGCAGCTTCCTAGGGGGGGAATCTGGGGCCAACGTCCTGACTTTC	CASSFLGGESGANVLTF
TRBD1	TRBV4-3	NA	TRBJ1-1	TGCGCCAGCAGCCAAGCGGACAGGGCCACTGAAGCTTTCTTT	CASSQADRATEAFF
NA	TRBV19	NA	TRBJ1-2	TGTGCCAGTAGTATCGCAGGGACTGTCTACGGCTACACCTTC	CASSIAGTVYGYTF